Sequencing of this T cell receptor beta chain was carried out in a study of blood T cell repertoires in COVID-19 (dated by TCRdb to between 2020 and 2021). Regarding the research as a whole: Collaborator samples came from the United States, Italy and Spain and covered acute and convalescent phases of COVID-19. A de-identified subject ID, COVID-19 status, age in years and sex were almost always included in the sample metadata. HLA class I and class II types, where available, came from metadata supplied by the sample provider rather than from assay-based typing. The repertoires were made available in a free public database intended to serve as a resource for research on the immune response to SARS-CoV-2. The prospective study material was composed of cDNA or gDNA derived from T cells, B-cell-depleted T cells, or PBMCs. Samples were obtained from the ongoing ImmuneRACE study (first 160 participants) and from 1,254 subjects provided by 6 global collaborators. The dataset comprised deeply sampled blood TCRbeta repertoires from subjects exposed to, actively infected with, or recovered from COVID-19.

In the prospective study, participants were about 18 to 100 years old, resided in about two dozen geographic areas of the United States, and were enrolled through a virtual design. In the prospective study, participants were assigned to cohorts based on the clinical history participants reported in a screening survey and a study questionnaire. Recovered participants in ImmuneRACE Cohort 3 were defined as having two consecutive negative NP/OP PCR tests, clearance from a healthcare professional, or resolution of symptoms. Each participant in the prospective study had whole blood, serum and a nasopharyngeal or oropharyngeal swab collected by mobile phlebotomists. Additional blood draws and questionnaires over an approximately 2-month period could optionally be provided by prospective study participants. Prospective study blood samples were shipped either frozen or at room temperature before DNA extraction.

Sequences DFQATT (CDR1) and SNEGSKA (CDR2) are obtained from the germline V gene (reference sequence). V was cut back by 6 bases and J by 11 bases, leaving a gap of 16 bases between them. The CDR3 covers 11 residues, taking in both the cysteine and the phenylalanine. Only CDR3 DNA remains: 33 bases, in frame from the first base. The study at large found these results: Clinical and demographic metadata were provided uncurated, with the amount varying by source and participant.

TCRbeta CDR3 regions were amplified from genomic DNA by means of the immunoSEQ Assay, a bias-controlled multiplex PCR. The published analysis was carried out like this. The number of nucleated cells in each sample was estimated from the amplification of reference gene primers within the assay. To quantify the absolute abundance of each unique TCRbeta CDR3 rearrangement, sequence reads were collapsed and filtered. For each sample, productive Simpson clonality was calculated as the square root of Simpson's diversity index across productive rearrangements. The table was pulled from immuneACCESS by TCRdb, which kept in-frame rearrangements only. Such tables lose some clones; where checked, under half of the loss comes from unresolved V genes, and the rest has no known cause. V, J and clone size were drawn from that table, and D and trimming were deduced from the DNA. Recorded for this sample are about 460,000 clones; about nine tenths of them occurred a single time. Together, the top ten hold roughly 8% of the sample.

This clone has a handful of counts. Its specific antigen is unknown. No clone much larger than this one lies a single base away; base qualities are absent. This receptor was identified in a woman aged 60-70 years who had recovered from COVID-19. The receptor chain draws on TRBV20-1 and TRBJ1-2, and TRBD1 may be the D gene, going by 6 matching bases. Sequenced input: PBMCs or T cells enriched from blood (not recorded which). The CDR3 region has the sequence CSATRQDSYTF. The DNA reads TGCAGTGCAACAAGACAGGACAGTTACACCTTC.